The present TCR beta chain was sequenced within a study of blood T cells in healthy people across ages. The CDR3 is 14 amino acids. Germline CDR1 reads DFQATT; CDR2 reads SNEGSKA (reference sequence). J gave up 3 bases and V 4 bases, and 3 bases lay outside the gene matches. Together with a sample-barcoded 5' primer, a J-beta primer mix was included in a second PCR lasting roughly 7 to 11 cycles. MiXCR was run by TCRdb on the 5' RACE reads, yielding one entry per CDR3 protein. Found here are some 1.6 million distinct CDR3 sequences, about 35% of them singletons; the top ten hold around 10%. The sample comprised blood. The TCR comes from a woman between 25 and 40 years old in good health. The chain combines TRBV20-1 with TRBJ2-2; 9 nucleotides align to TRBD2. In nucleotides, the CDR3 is TGCAGTGCTAACGCGGGGGGGTACACCGGGGAGCTGTTTTTT. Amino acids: CSANAGGYTGELFF.